The entry below describes one TCR beta chain. Its cognate antigen is unknown. The sample is drawn from a study of CD8+ T cells in alopecia areata. Study outcomes and limitations: Affected lesional scalp, above all in alopecia totalis/universalis, was more clonal than normal scalp. Tofacitinib did not eliminate many expanded lesional clones from scalp or blood.

Following RNA extraction, reverse transcription yielded cDNA that acted as the sequencing template. Sequenced by immunoSEQ multiplex PCR; TCRdb stores in-frame clones only, minus some. The sample shows under 150,000 clones, roughly four fifths of them seen only once. Sample treatment: oral pan-JAK inhibitor, 5-10 mg twice daily. Both peripheral blood and punch biopsies of lesional scalp skin were obtained from patients who had alopecia areata. PBMCs were stained for CD3, CD4 and CD8, and CD4+ and CD8+ T cells were sorted. The CDR3 has 13 residues. V was cut by 1 base and J by 6 bases, with 10 bases left in between. Germline-derived CDR1 and CDR2 are MDHEN and SYDVKM.

The chain recombines TRBV28 with TRBJ2-7; D is possibly TRBD2 (5 bases). This TCR derives from a human donor with alopecia areata. The source material was CD8+ T cells sorted from blood, sampled at week 4, from a patient treated with tofacitinib. CDR3 in DNA: TGTGCCAGCAGTTTATCACGGGGTGTCGAGCAGTACTTC. Translating gives CASSLSRGVEQYF. Variable domain in full (rest from reference TRBV28 and TRBJ2-7): DVKVTQSSRYLVKRTGEKVFLECVQDMDHENMFWYRQDPGLGLRLIYFSYDVKMKEKGDIPEGYSVSREKKERFSLILESASTNQTSMYLCASSLSRGVEQYFGPGTRLTVT.